Below, 14 T cell receptor beta chains from the same sample are listed, as sequenced in a study of CD8 T cell repertoires and HIV-1 epitope variants (TCRdb year 2020). These receptors are not linked to any known antigen. Library preparation used the immunoSEQ multiplex PCR assay. The clones in this table, taken by TCRdb from immuneACCESS, are in-frame only. Not every clone is retained; where verified, under half of the shortfall comes from an unresolved V gene, and the cause of the rest is unknown. The sample table holds 5,500 to 7,500 clones, of which roughly 60% were seen once. 44% of the sample is taken by the ten largest. Input material: cultured CD8+ T cells derived from PBMCs. These receptors were obtained from a male donor with HIV.

The chain uses TRBV7-3 and TRBJ2-4; 8 nucleotides agree with TRBD1. Per the germline V gene, CDR1 is SGHTA and CDR2 is FQGTGA. The trim removed 0 bases at V and 8 bases at J, leaving 6 bases unmatched. CDR3 length: 15 residues. CDR3 sequence reads: CASSLTGDRGDIQYF. The CDR3, as DNA: TGTGCCAGCAGCTTAACAGGAGACAGGGGTGACATTCAGTACTTC.

This clone showed up just a few times. The chain combines TRBV6-5 with TRBJ2-2; TRBD1 or TRBD2 may be the D gene (5 bases each). The CDR3 loop spans 15 amino acids. The V end was cut by 6 bases, the J end by 1 base, with 12 bases between. Germline V gene lookup returns CDR1 MNHEY and CDR2 SVGAGI. CDR3 region: CASRGRQKNTGELFF. CDR3 DNA: TGTGCCAGCAGGGGGAGACAGAAGAACACCGGGGAGCTGTTTTTT.

This chain joins TRBV18 and TRBJ1-1, with D uncertain. Germline V lookup: CDR1 KGHSH, CDR2 LQKENI. This CDR3 comprises 14 residues. With 2 bases removed from V and 2 bases from J, the gap between germline ends came to 9 bases. The CDR3 DNA sequence: TGTGCCAGCTCACCATTTCCAGATAACACTGAAGCTTTCTTT. Translation: CASSPFPDNTEAFF.

The V call is TRBV6-6, the J call TRBJ1-3, with D possibly being TRBD1 (6 bases). Germline CDR1 and CDR2: MNHNY and SVGAGI (reference sequence). The germline V and J ends were trimmed by 5 bases and 0 bases, with 8 bases remaining between them. The CDR3 totals 14 residues. The CDR3 reads CASSPQGSGNTIYF. In DNA, the CDR3 is TGTGCCAGCAGTCCACAGGGCTCTGGAAACACCATATATTTT.

This clone occurred a few times. This sequence joins TRBV28 and TRBJ2-3, with unresolved D. The V end lost 5 bases, the J end lost 5 bases, and 8 bases lay between the germline ends. This CDR3 is built from 12 residues. Germline CDR1 is MDHEN and CDR2 is SYDVKM. The CDR3 DNA reads as TGTGCCAGCAGTCAGACTGTAGATACGCAGTATTTT. It yields the protein CASSQTVDTQYF.

This clone was counted between two and nine times. V gene TRBV15 combines with J gene TRBJ1-5; D perhaps matches TRBD1 (5 bases). This CDR3 contains 16 residues. From germline, CDR1 is LNHNV and CDR2 YYDKDF (reference sequence). Trimming left V 0 bases short and J 0 bases short, with 9 bases between. The CDR3 spells CATSRDDSNSNQPQHF. DNA of the CDR3: TGTGCCACCAGCAGAGATGACAGCAATAGCAATCAGCCCCAGCATTTT. The whole variable domain, filled in from reference TRBV15 and TRBJ1-5, reads DAMVIQNPRYQVTQFGKPVTLSCSQTLNHNVMYWYQQKSSQAPKLLFHYYDKDFNNEADTPDNFQSRRPNTSFCFLDIRSPGLGDTAMYLCATSRDDSNSNQPQHFGDGTRLSIL.

The chain links TRBV11-2 to TRBJ1-3; D call uncertain. V lost 0 bases and J lost 2, with 8 bases in between. The CDR3 contains 15 residues. CDR1 and CDR2 (germline): SGHAT, FQNNGV. Here the CDR3 reads CASSLEWEAGNTIYF. The CDR3 DNA is TGTGCCAGCAGCTTAGAATGGGAGGCTGGAAACACCATATATTTT.

V gene TRBV6-1 combines with J gene TRBJ1-2; a possible D gene is TRBD1 (6 bases). Germline loops: CDR1 MNHNS, CDR2 SASEGT. V lost 6 bases, J lost 3 bases, and 17 bases lay in between. The CDR3 runs to 15 residues. The CDR3 loop is CASSEPRGGYYGYTF. CDR3 coding DNA: TGTGCCAGCAGCGAGCCCCGAGGGGGGTACTATGGCTACACCTTC.

V is TRBV28 and J is TRBJ2-1; 10 bases are a match to TRBD1. Germline lookup yields CDR1 MDHEN and CDR2 SYDVKM. The CDR3 spans 16 residues. Unmatched junction bases numbered 5, after V lost 5 bases and J lost 1 base. The CDR3 DNA reads TGTGCCAGCAGTACCTGGGACAGGGGATCCTACAATGAGCAGTTCTTC. It yields the protein CASSTWDRGSYNEQFF.

The chain combines TRBV7-8 with TRBJ2-3; 7 positions match TRBD2. The CDR3 extends over 17 amino acids. With 1 base clipped from V and 6 bases from J, the junction kept 13 bases outside the gene matches. Germline-derived CDR1 and CDR2 are SGHVS and FQNEAQ. CDR3 sequence reads: CASSLGLAVSRTDTQYF. CDR3 coding DNA: TGTGCCAGCAGCTTAGGCCTAGCGGTTTCAAGAACGGATACGCAGTATTTT. The complete variable domain, with remaining parts taken from reference TRBV7-8 and TRBJ2-3, reads GAGVSQSPRYKVAKRGQDVALRCDPISGHVSLFWYQQALGQGPEFLTYFQNEAQLDKSGLPSDRFFAERPEGSVSTLKIQRTQQEDSAVYLCASSLGLAVSRTDTQYFGPGTRLTVL.

The CDR3 region is CASSQANYEQYF. CDR3 sequence (DNA): TGTGCCAGCAGCCAAGCAAATTACGAGCAGTACTTC. The chain has TRBV14 and TRBJ2-7; the D is unclear. In germline, CDR1 is SGHDN, CDR2 FVKESK. The CDR3 length is 12 residues. V dropped 1 base and J dropped 4 bases, with 5 bases sitting between them.

The gene calls are TRBV18 and TRBJ2-5, with D possibly being TRBD2 (5 bases). Trimming took off 0 bases at V and 5 bases at J, with 10 bases between the two ends. The CDR3 extends over 14 amino acids. CDR1 is KGHSH and CDR2 is LQKENI in the germline V gene. In nucleotides, the CDR3 is TGTGCCAGCTCACCACCGGGGAGCCGGGAGACCCAGTACTTC. Protein: CASSPPGSRETQYF.

This clone appeared once. The genes are TRBV27 and TRBJ2-3, with 8 bases aligning to TRBD1. V lost 3 bases to trimming and J lost 2 bases; unmatched junction nucleotides: 4. The CDR3 is made up of 15 amino acids. Germline V gene sequence: CDR1 MNHEY, CDR2 SMNVEV (reference sequence). In DNA, the CDR3 is TGTGCCAGCAGTTTCGGACAGGGCCTCACAGATACGCAGTATTTT. It encodes CASSFGQGLTDTQYF.

The V call is TRBV28, the J call TRBJ2-1; tentatively, D is TRBD1 or TRBD2 (5 bases each). Germline CDR1 is MDHEN and CDR2 is SYDVKM. Between the trimmed V and J ends, which lost 1 base and 5 bases, there was a span of 9 bases. The CDR3 has 14 amino acids. In DNA form, the CDR3 reads TGTGCCAGCAGTTTATATCGGGGCCACAATGAGCAGTTCTTC. Amino acid sequence: CASSLYRGHNEQFF.